This T cell receptor beta chain was sequenced in a study of vaccination effects on CD4 cells after COVID-19. About the study: Following the second dose by a median of 72 days, the post-vaccine samples were obtained.

As to this clone: The antigen is undetermined.

Sequencing was preceded by expansion of antigen-specific CD4+ T cells with viral peptide pools in the ViraFEST assay. Subsequent to a culture period of around 10 days, CD4+ T cells were isolated. Each participant was administered two doses of either the BNT162b2 or the mRNA-1273 vaccine. For each well, 1.5 million to 2 million PBMC were cultured with 9 to 10 IU/ml IL-2 and 9 to 10 ug/ml peptides. V lost 0 bases to trimming and J lost 0 bases, with 8 bases between them. The germline V gene has CDR1 KGHSH and CDR2 LQKENI. The length of the CDR3 is 15 residues. Findings and limits, study-wide: In vaccinees who were healthy, merely 1 out of 255 vaccine-induced clones cross-reacted with common cold coronaviruses.

Here immunoSEQ multiplex PCR was the method, and the copy in TCRdb shows in-frame clones only, minus some. The sample has 20,000 to 30,000 clones; 69% are singletons. The source is a human donor who received a COVID-19 vaccine. The specimen was CD4+ T cells from PBMCs cultured with SARS-CoV-2 spike peptides, collected after COVID-19 vaccination. The chain combines TRBV18 with TRBJ1-1, with unresolved D. The CDR3, as DNA: TGTGCCAGCTCACCACCTCTGACGGTGAACACTGAAGCTTTCTTT. Its protein is CASSPPLTVNTEAFF.